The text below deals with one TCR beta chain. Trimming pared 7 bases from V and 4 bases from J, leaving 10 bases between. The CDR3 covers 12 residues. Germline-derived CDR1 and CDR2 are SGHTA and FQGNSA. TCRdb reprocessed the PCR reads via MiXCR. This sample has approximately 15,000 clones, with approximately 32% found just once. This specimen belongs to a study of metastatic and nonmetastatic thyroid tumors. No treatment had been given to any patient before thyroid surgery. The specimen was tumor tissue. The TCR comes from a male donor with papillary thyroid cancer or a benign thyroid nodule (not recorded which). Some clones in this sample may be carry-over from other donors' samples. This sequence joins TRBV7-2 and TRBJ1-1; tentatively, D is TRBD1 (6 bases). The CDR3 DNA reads TGTGCCAGCACCCAAGGGGGCACTGAAGCTTTCTTT. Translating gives CASTQGGTEAFF.